This T cell receptor (beta chain) was identified in a study of identical twins (dated by TCRdb to 2016 to 2018). In the study overall: To test whether fetal clonotypes persist, this study deep-sequenced TCR alpha and beta repertoires from monozygotic twins, from unrelated adults of various ages, and from cord blood. To rule out contamination, replicate twin experiments were performed at different times with different library preparation protocols. Results and caveats for the whole study, not just this receptor: Compared with coincidental sharing between unrelated individuals, out-of-frame TCR alpha sequences shared between twins had an excess of sequences with low generation probability. Because the same donors could not be followed over many years, the conclusions depended on cross-sectional statistical analysis. Fewer insertions were carried by abundant cord blood beta clonotypes; a weaker similar trend was observed in young adult naive repertoires, while no such trend was observed in memory repertoires. The excess sharing between twins in beta out-of-frame sequences was weaker because fewer shared sequences reduced the signal-to-noise ratio. Invariant T cells such as MAIT and iNKT could partly confound zero-insertion analyses, although diverse VJ usage argued against such confounding for most clonotypes. Recombination models systematically underestimated out-of-frame TCR alpha sharing in monozygotic twins but agreed with sharing between unrelated individuals.

There are 15 amino acids in the CDR3, from cysteine to phenylalanine inclusive. The read is trimmed to its CDR3 DNA, 45 bases read in frame from base 1. Relative to germline, V is 3 bases shorter and J is 6 bases shorter, with 18 bases between their ends. Many counts were recorded for this clonotype. The antigen it recognizes is unknown. Base qualities were left out, and no much larger clone turns up one base away. Libraries were built with 5' RACE. The reads were generated on an Illumina HiSeq 2000. Template switching added a universal primer binding site, and the final cDNA carried a unique molecular identifier that allowed TCR cDNA molecules to be counted accurately. Specific primers in the conserved constant-segment region were used to synthesize first-strand cDNA for the TCR alpha and beta chains. To control for contamination, every cDNA library was double barcoded, receiving both a SMART-Mk sample barcode and Illumina barcodes. TruSeq adapter sequences along with Illumina sample barcodes were introduced in two successive PCR steps. The Illumina HiSeq platform was used with custom primers to sequence TCR alpha and beta cDNA libraries. In the original analysis: Unique molecular identifiers were extracted from raw reads with MiGEC, and CDR3 positions were determined with MiXCR. For each individual, recombination models were inferred using an EM algorithm with the repgenHMM and IGoR tools. Shared clonotype analysis was performed with the tcR package in R, normalizing sharing by the product of cloneset sizes. To study raw recombination free of thymic and clonal selection effects, out-of-frame nonproductive sequences were analyzed. The public sequencing data were trimmed at Q25 with fastp and processed into clonotypes with MiXCR by TCRdb, which kept only in-frame beta chains. Every CDR3 protein is listed once, alongside the most common genes and DNA of its rows. The V and J calls were determined by TCRdb, not by the authors. For this sample the table gives approximately 690,000 distinct CDR3 sequences, of which 6.1% were detected only once. In total, the top ten clones hold about 2% of the sample.

Only healthy Caucasian donors were included. The study also sequenced three unrelated non-twin adults: a male aged 18 to 30, a male aged 50 to 59 and a female aged 50 to 59. Miltenyi CD45RO+ enrichment and human naive T-cell isolation kits were used to isolate memory (CD45RO+) and naive T cells from PBMC. Sequencing was carried out using naive T cells sorted from blood. The sample's cell subset or site label, in plain terms: cells isolated with a human naive T-cell isolation kit. The sequence derives from a man between 18 and 29 years old in good health. Recombination linked TRBV12-3 or TRBV12-4 to TRBJ2-7; TRBD2 could be the D gene, as 6 bases match. The nucleotide sequence reads as follows: TGTGCCAGCAGTTTTTGGGAGGTCGTAGGTTCCGAGCAGTACTTC. The resulting protein is CASSFWEVVGSEQYF.